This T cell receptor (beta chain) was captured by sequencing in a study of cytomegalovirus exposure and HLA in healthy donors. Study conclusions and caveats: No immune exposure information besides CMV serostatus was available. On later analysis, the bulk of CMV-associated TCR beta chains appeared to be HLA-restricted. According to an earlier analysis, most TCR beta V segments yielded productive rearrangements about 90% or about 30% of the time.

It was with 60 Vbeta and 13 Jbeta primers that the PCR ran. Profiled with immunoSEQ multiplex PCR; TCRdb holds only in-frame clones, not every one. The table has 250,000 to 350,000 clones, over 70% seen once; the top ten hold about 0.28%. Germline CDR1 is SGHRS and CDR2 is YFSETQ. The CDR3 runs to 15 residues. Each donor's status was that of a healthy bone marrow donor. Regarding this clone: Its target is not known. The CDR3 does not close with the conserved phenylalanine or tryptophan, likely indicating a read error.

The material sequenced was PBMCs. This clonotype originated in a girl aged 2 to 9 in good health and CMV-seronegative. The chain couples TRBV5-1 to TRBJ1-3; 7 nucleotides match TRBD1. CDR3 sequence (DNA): TGTGCCAGCAGCATTACCGGGACAGTTGGAAACACCATATATCTT. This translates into CASSITGTVGNTIYL.